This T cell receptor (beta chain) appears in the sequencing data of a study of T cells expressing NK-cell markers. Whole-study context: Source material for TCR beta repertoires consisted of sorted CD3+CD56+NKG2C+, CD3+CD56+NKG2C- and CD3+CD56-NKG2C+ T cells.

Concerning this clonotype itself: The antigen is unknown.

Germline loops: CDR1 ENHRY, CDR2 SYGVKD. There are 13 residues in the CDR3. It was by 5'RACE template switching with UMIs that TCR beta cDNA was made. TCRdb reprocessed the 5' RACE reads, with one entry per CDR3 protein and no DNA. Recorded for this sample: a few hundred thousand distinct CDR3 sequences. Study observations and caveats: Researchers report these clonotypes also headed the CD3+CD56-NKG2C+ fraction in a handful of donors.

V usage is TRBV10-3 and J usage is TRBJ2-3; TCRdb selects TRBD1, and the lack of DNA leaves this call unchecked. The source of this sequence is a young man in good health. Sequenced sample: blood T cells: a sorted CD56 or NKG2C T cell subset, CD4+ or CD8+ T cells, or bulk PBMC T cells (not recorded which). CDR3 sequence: CAITQGSTDTQYF.